Each of the 32 T cell receptor beta chains below was sequenced from the same sample in a study of metastatic and nonmetastatic thyroid tumors. TCRdb reprocessed the PCR reads using MiXCR. This sample has tens of thousands of clones, with around a quarter found just once. All patients were treatment-naive before thyroid surgery. Sequenced: blood. The receptors come from a female donor with papillary thyroid cancer or a benign thyroid nodule (not recorded which). Some clones in this sample may be carry-over from other donors' samples.

In its sample, this clone was seen many times. The genes are TRBV20-1 and TRBJ1-1; D perhaps matches TRBD1 (6 bases). CDR3 length: 13 residues. CDR1 DFQATT and CDR2 SNEGSKA come from the germline V gene (reference sequence). Trimming removed 4 bases at V and 1 base at J, with 10 bases between. The CDR3: CSATGTWNTEAFF. CDR3 DNA: TGCAGTGCTACCGGGACATGGAACACTGAAGCTTTCTTT.

A few counts support this clone. The chain links TRBV14 to TRBJ2-5, with 7 bases aligning to TRBD2. The ends lost 1 base at V and 3 bases at J; junction bases unmatched: 2. Germline lookup yields CDR1 SGHDN and CDR2 FVKESK. The CDR3 covers 14 residues. This CDR3 is CASSQVGREETQYF. The DNA for the CDR3 is TGTGCCAGCAGCCAAGTGGGGAGGGAAGAGACCCAGTACTTC.

This clone is a singleton in its sample. For the CDR3, the DNA is TGTGCCAGCAGTTCTGTAGGGCCCGAGCAGTACTTC. It is translated as CASSSVGPEQYF. V and J are TRBV27 and TRBJ2-7; the D is unclear. Per germline, CDR1 MNHEY and CDR2 SMNVEV (reference sequence). V gave up 4 bases and J gave up 6 bases, with 10 bases separating them. The CDR3 loop spans 12 amino acids.

This clone is classed as medium-sized (0.01 to 0.1%). The chain carries TRBV28 and TRBJ1-5; D is perhaps TRBD1 (6 bases). This CDR3 is built from 14 residues. V gave up 3 bases and J gave up 7 bases, with 13 bases separating them. Per germline, CDR1 MDHEN and CDR2 SYDVKM. This chain's CDR3 is CASSFPRGHQPQHF. The CDR3 nucleotides are TGTGCCAGCAGTTTCCCTCGGGGGCACCAGCCCCAGCATTTT.

The gene calls are TRBV4-1 and TRBJ2-7; D may correspond to TRBD1 or TRBD2 (5 bases each). Germline CDR1 reads MGHRA; CDR2 reads YSYEKL. The CDR3 is 13 residues long. Between the trimmed V and J ends, which lost 3 bases and 2 bases, there was a span of 8 bases. The CDR3 loop reads CASSHLGAYEQYF. The CDR3 nucleotides are TGCGCCAGCAGCCACTTGGGGGCCTACGAGCAGTACTTC.

This clone was observed at least ten times. The chain couples TRBV7-8 to TRBJ1-1, with D uncertain. The CDR3 extends over 14 amino acids. Deletions cut 2 bases from V and 4 bases from J, with 11 bases between. Germline V gene sequence: CDR1 SGHVS, CDR2 FQNEAQ. The CDR3 protein is CASSLLWRVTEAFF. CDR3 DNA sequence: TGTGCCAGCAGCTTATTGTGGAGGGTCACTGAAGCTTTCTTT.

With regard to this clone: Being one base from a much bigger clone, this may be a read error. The V gene is TRBV30, the J gene TRBJ2-5, with D unclear. The V end lost 5 bases, the J end lost 8 bases, and 18 bases lay between the germline ends. CDR3 length: 13 residues. Germline V gene lookup returns CDR1 GTSNPN and CDR2 SVGIG (reference sequence). CDR3 sequence (DNA): TGTGCCTGGGTAGTAGGTGGAGAGGATACCCAGTACTTC. It codes for CAWVVGGEDTQYF.

This clone was recorded many times. The chain carries TRBV7-9 and TRBJ2-7, with a weak D call TRBD2 (5 bases). Trimming cost V 3 bases and J 5 bases, with 23 bases left between them. Germline V gene lookup returns CDR1 SEHNR and CDR2 FQNEAQ (reference sequence). There are 17 residues in the CDR3. CDR3 DNA: TGTGCCAGCAGCTTTTCGAGGGCCCGGGCCACCTGGGACGAGCAGTACTTC. Translation: CASSFSRARATWDEQYF.

This clone was observed a handful of times. The V gene is TRBV6-2 or TRBV6-3, the J gene TRBJ2-7; a weak D match, TRBD2 (5 bases). The germline CDR1 and CDR2 sequences are MNHEY and SVGEGT. V was trimmed by 2 bases and J by 2 bases, leaving 10 bases between them. This CDR3 contains 14 residues. Here the CDR3 DNA reads TGTGCCAGCAGTTACCCGGGAAGCGCCTACGAGCAGTACTTC. This sequence encodes CASSYPGSAYEQYF.

On this clone itself: One base away lies a much larger clone, so this may be a sequencing read error. The same CDR3 is also encoded by other DNA sequences in this sample. V is TRBV29-1 and J is TRBJ1-1; perhaps TRBD1 as D (6 bases). CDR3 length: 11 residues. Per the germline V gene, CDR1 is SQVTM and CDR2 is ANQGSEA. Trimming stripped 7 bases from V and 6 bases from J, with 12 bases between. CDR3 residues: CSAAGVSEAFF. CDR3 nucleotide sequence: TGCAGCGCTGCAGGGGTGTCTGAAGCTTTCTTT.

Judged by abundance, this clone is medium-sized. The chain carries TRBV10-1 and TRBJ2-7; D not certain. V was cut by 3 bases and J by 5 bases, with 8 bases left in between. Germline-derived CDR1 and CDR2 are WNHNN and SYGVQD (reference sequence). This CDR3 comprises 12 residues. CDR3 DNA sequence: TGCGCCAGCAGTGAAGACCAGAACGAGCAGTACTTC. Protein: CASSEDQNEQYF.

This clone has at least ten counts. The V gene is TRBV30, the J gene TRBJ1-6; 7 bases fit TRBD1. Germline values: CDR1 GTSNPN, CDR2 SVGIG (reference sequence). The CDR3 is 15 residues long. The V gene end was trimmed by 7 bases and the J gene end by 0 bases; junction bases not matched to a gene: 6. CDR3 amino acids: CASEQGSSYNSPLHF. As DNA, the CDR3 is TGTGCCTCAGAACAGGGGAGCTCCTATAATTCACCCCTCCACTTT. The whole variable domain, remainder taken from reference TRBV30 and TRBJ1-6, is SQTIHQWPATLVQPVGSPLSLECTVEGTSNPNLYWYRQAAGRGLQLLFYSVGIGQISSEVPQNLSASRPQDRQFILSSKKLLLSDSGFYLCASEQGSSYNSPLHFGNGTRLTVT.

In its sample, this clone was seen many times. The chain joins TRBV4-3 to TRBJ1-2; 8 nucleotides line up with TRBD1. V shed 0 bases, J shed 2 bases, and the junction held 5 bases outside the gene matches. The CDR3 contains 16 residues. Germline CDR1 and CDR2: LGHNA and YSLEER. CDR3 sequence reads: CASSQEGTGGNYGYTF. CDR3 coding DNA: TGCGCCAGCAGCCAAGAAGGGACAGGAGGCAACTATGGCTACACCTTC.

This clone has at least ten counts. The rearrangement uses TRBV3-1 and TRBJ2-7; D gene ambiguous. V gave up 2 bases and J gave up 6 bases, with 5 bases separating them. This CDR3 is built from 11 residues. CDR1 is LGHDT, CDR2 YNNKEL, per germline (reference sequence). Written as DNA, the CDR3 is TGTGCCAGCAGCCAACTGGGCGAGCAGTACTTC. This codes for CASSQLGEQYF.

The chain employs TRBV30 and TRBJ1-4; 7 bases match TRBD1. This CDR3 has 13 amino acids. J gave up 4 bases and V 2 bases, and 1 base lay outside the gene matches. In germline, CDR1 is GTSNPN, CDR2 SVGIG (reference sequence). The CDR3 sequence: CAWSRDSNEKLFF. The CDR3 DNA is TGTGCCTGGAGTCGGGACAGTAATGAAAAACTGTTTTTT.

In this sample, this clone turned up a few times. Being one base from a much bigger clone, this may be a read error. The genes are TRBV6-1 and TRBJ1-1, with TRBD1 matching 7 bases. This CDR3 is built from 15 residues. Germline V gene data show CDR1 as MNHNS and CDR2 as SASEGT. The CDR3 region has the DNA TGTGCCAGCAGTGAGTATGAACAGGGGAACACTGAATCTTTCTTT. The encoded protein is CASSEYEQGNTESFF.

This clone was picked up many times. Other DNA sequences in the same sample also yield this CDR3. The chain combines TRBV20-1 with TRBJ1-5; weak D call: TRBD1 (5 bases). Germline loops: CDR1 DFQATT, CDR2 SNEGSKA (reference sequence). With 1 base removed from V and 5 bases from J, the gap between germline ends came to 9 bases. This CDR3 has 13 residues. The CDR3 DNA follows: TGCAGTGCTAGAGTTAGCAGGGATCAGCCCCAGCATTTT. Amino acids: CSARVSRDQPQHF.

This clone was detected many times. V gene TRBV11-2 combines with J gene TRBJ2-3; 7 bases fit TRBD2. Unmatched junction bases numbered 4, after V lost 6 bases and J lost 1 base. Germline V gives CDR1 SGHAT, CDR2 FQNNGV. CDR3 size: 14 residues. CDR3 bases: TGTGCCAGCAGTTCCCTAGCGGGCACAGATACGCAGTATTTT. It specifies CASSSLAGTDTQYF.

This clone was found many times. The CDR3 bases are TGCGCCAGCAGCTTGATGTCGGGGGAGCAGTTCTTC. Translation: CASSLMSGEQFF. The genes are TRBV5-1 and TRBJ2-1; D might be TRBD2 (5 bases). CDR1 is SGHRS, CDR2 YFSETQ, per germline. The V end was cut by 1 base, the J end by 10 bases, with 9 bases between. The CDR3 length is 12 residues.

This clone has only a few counts. This chain uses TRBV5-1 with TRBJ1-4; D is undetermined. CDR1 and CDR2 from the germline V gene are SGHRS and YFSETQ. This CDR3 has 17 amino acids. V lost 3 bases and J 0 bases, leaving 15 bases between the germline ends. The CDR3 DNA reads TGCGCCAGCAGCTCTGGACCGACCGCCACAACTAATGAAAAACTGTTTTTT. Protein product: CASSSGPTATTNEKLFF.

Points on this clone: Germline and junction disagree at one end, which may indicate a read error. This chain connects TRBV11-2 to TRBJ2-2, with D unclear. The CDR3 length is 16 residues. Germline values: CDR1 SGHAT, CDR2 FQNNGV. The CDR3, as DNA: TGTGCCAGCAGCTTCCTTTGGACCACCAGCACCGGGCAGCTGTTTTTT. It yields the protein CASSFLWTTSTGQLFF.

This clone has only a few counts. The chain carries TRBV5-1 and TRBJ2-7, with 7 bases that match TRBD2. Germline loops: CDR1 SGHRS, CDR2 YFSETQ. The CDR3 has 15 residues. V shed 0 bases and J 5 bases; nucleotides not matched to a gene: 8. Here the CDR3 DNA reads TGCGCCAGCAGCTTGGGTGCTAGCGGTATGGACGAGCAGTACTTC. It yields the protein CASSLGASGMDEQYF.

V usage is TRBV11-2 and J usage is TRBJ2-5; either TRBD1 or TRBD2 may fit D (5 bases each). Germline V CDR1 and CDR2: SGHAT, FQNNGV. V lost 0 bases to trimming and J lost 5 bases, with 22 bases between them. CDR3 length: 18 amino acids. The CDR3 DNA is TGTGCCAGCAGCTTAGAGGGGGTTGAGGGCTGGAGATTTGAGACCCAGTACTTC. Protein product: CASSLEGVEGWRFETQYF.

At least ten counts were recorded for this clone. The chain employs TRBV11-1 and TRBJ1-1; possible D gene TRBD1, 6 bases. The V gene lost 0 bases and the J gene lost 0 bases, with 17 bases spanning the gap. CDR1 and CDR2 (germline): SGHAT, FQDESV (reference sequence). The CDR3 totals 18 residues. CDR3 DNA sequence: TGTGCCAGCAGCTTAGCGAGTCAGGGGACCTCGCTGAACACTGAAGCTTTCTTT. Translation gives CASSLASQGTSLNTEAFF.

This clone has a count of ten or more. The chain recombines TRBV11-3 with TRBJ1-2; TRBD1 agrees at 7 bases. CDR3 length equals 16 residues. Trimming cost V 0 bases and J 4 bases; bases outside gene matches: 8. Germline V CDR1 and CDR2: SGHNT, YENEEA. In nucleotides, the CDR3 is TGTGCCAGCAGCTTAGATAGCCGGACAGGAGTCTATGGCTACACCTTC. Translation: CASSLDSRTGVYGYTF.

This clone was found many times. The chain employs TRBV4-3 and TRBJ2-1; the match to TRBD2 covers 12 bases. J gave up 10 bases and V 0 bases, and 10 bases lay outside the gene matches. The germline V gene encodes CDR1 LGHNA and CDR2 YSLEER. This CDR3 is built from 17 residues. This CDR3 reads CASSQDLGTSGSLEQFF. CDR3 bases: TGCGCCAGCAGCCAAGATCTAGGGACTAGCGGGTCTCTGGAGCAGTTCTTC.

This clone was seen many times. Written as DNA, the CDR3 is TGTGCCAGCAGCTTGCTGGCGGGAGGTCGGGAGACCCAGTACTTC. The encoded protein is CASSLLAGGRETQYF. This chain uses TRBV5-6 with TRBJ2-5; 8 positions agree with TRBD2. Germline lookup yields CDR1 SGHDT and CDR2 YYEEEE. This CDR3 spans 15 amino acids. V lost 1 base to trimming and J lost 5 bases; unmatched junction nucleotides: 7.

This clone was found many times. The rearrangement uses TRBV25-1 and TRBJ1-1; D not certain. Germline V gives CDR1 MGHDK, CDR2 SYGVNS. Between the trimmed V and J ends, which lost 1 base and 4 bases, there was a span of 4 bases. The CDR3 length is 12 residues. This CDR3 is CASSESSTEAFF. The CDR3 DNA sequence: TGTGCCAGCAGTGAATCGAGCACTGAAGCTTTCTTT.

A word on this clone: A junction boundary mismatches the germline segment, possibly from a read error. The rearrangement joins TRBV10-1 to TRBJ2-3, with 8 bases that match TRBD2. This CDR3 has 16 amino acids. CDR1 is WNHNN, CDR2 SYGVQD, per germline (reference sequence). In DNA form, the CDR3 reads TGCGCCAGCAGTCCCGGGACTAGAGGACCCACAGATACGCAATATTTT. Its protein product is CASSPGTRGPTDTQYF.

By frequency in the sample, this clone is medium-sized. The V and J genes are TRBV6-1 and TRBJ1-1, with D maybe TRBD1 (6 bases). The CDR3 covers 15 residues. Trimming pared 5 bases from V and 7 bases from J, leaving 20 bases between. Germline V gene sequence: CDR1 MNHNS, CDR2 SASEGT. The CDR3 protein is CASSPEYRAAGEAFF. Written as DNA, the CDR3 is TGTGCCAGCAGTCCCGAATACAGGGCTGCGGGTGAAGCTTTCTTT.

This clone was detected only a few times. V and J are TRBV6-2 or TRBV6-3 and TRBJ2-2, with TRBD1 identical over 8 bases. Losses at the gene ends were 7 bases for V and 5 bases for J; bases not matched to a gene: 6. CDR3 length: 14 residues. CDR1 and CDR2 (germline): MNHEY, SVGEGT. The CDR3 coding sequence is TGTGCCAGCACAGGGGGCCTTGTGACCGGGGAGCTGTTTTTT. It translates to CASTGGLVTGELFF.

In its sample, this clone was seen many times. The genes are TRBV19 and TRBJ1-2; maybe TRBD1 (6 bases). Deletions cut 6 bases from V and 8 bases from J, with 16 bases between. Germline CDR1 reads LNHDA; CDR2 reads SQIVND (reference sequence). The CDR3 extends over 13 amino acids. Written as DNA, the CDR3 is TGTGCCAGTAGGGTGGGGGCGACGAGAGGCTACACCTTC. Protein: CASRVGATRGYTF. Based on the CDR3 plus reference TRBV19 and TRBJ1-2, the full variable domain is DGGITQSPKYLFRKEGQNVTLSCEQNLNHDAMYWYRQDPGQGLRLIYYSQIVNDFQKGDIAEGYSVSREKKESFPLTVTSAQKNPTAFYLCASRVGATRGYTFGSGTRLTVV.